These 3 T cell receptor beta chains came from one sample sequenced in a study of blood T cells in healthy people across ages. Together with a sample-barcoded 5' primer, a J-beta primer mix was included in a second PCR lasting about 7 to 11 cycles. TCRdb passed the 5' RACE reads through MiXCR, listing each CDR3 protein once. Seen here are hundreds of thousands of distinct CDR3 sequences, around 43% observed once, and the top ten hold around 30%. Sequencing input: blood. These receptors were obtained from a man at least 80 years old in good health.

The rearrangement uses TRBV28 and TRBJ2-7; D call uncertain. This CDR3 is 13 amino acids long. From germline, CDR1 is MDHEN and CDR2 SYDVKM. V was pared by 2 bases and J by 5 bases, with 10 bases between. The CDR3 coding sequence is TGTGCCAGCAGTTTAACCGGGTTCCACGAGCAGTACTTC. Its protein product is CASSLTGFHEQYF.

The CDR3 DNA sequence: TGCAGTGTTGGAAGGGGCCTAGCGGCCACAGATACGCAGTATTTT. It is translated as CSVGRGLAATDTQYF. The chain is built from TRBV20-1 and TRBJ2-3; TRBD2 matches 7 bases. V trimming: 7 bases; J trimming: 2 bases; junction bases outside the gene matches: 12. From germline, CDR1 is DFQATT and CDR2 SNEGSKA (reference sequence). The CDR3 runs to 15 residues.

This clonotype was recorded a few times. The chain combines TRBV4-3 with TRBJ2-3; the D call may be TRBD1 or TRBD2 (5 bases each). Germline-derived CDR1 and CDR2 are LGHNA and YSLEER. The CDR3 is made up of 14 amino acids. V was cut by 5 bases and J by 1 base, with 10 bases left in between. CDR3 DNA: TGCGCCAGCAGCACCCGGGACGGCACAGATACGCAGTATTTT. Its protein is CASSTRDGTDTQYF.